This TCR beta chain was captured in a study of CD8 T cells in ankylosing spondylitis. Study-level results: In ankylosing spondylitis blood, a motif of seven to nine highly homologous TCR beta variants appeared characteristic.

Via MiXCR, TCRdb re-called the 5' RACE reads, giving one row per CDR3 protein. Of hundreds of thousands of distinct CDR3 sequences listed, about 12% are singletons. This clonotype has a handful of counts. Its antigen is as yet unknown. The CDR3 extends over 18 amino acids. J lost 4 bases, V lost 5 bases, and 16 bases had no gene match. Germline CDR1 SGHAT, CDR2 FQNNGV. The chain employs TRBV11-2 and TRBJ2-1; 8 nucleotides match TRBD2. Sequencing input: blood, either unsorted or a sorted T cell fraction (not recorded which). The sequence was collected from a male donor with ankylosing spondylitis. The CDR3 nucleotides are TGTGCCAGCAGCCCAAGTCCCGGGGAACTAGCGGCTTACAATGAGCAGTTCTTC. Its translation: CASSPSPGELAAYNEQFF.